This entry lists 13 T cell receptor beta chains sequenced from one sample in a study of CXCR3-negative and CXCR3-positive naive CD8 T cells. Libraries of TRB cDNA were made by 5' RACE and carried UMIs. TCRdb reanalyzed the 5' RACE reads, giving one entry per CDR3 protein sequence and no DNA. This sample contains some 8,000 distinct CDR3 sequences. The sequencing input was naive CXCR3- CD8+ T cells from blood. Subset described: CD45RO-CCR7+CD27+CD95- naive CD8+ T cells lacking CXCR3 (TNR3-). These receptors were collected from a human donor in good health. Some clones in this sample may be carry-over from other donors' samples.

V gene TRBV29-1 combines with J gene TRBJ1-5; the TCRdb D gene call, TRBD1, has no DNA to confirm it. Germline V gene sequence: CDR1 SQVTM, CDR2 ANQGSEA. This CDR3 region has 14 residues. The CDR3 spells CSVIEGSSNQPQHF.

The rearrangement links TRBV28 to TRBJ2-1; with no DNA, the TCRdb D assignment of TRBD2 cannot be verified. The CDR3 loop spans 17 amino acids. Germline CDR1 MDHEN, CDR2 SYDVKM. CDR3 sequence: CASSLSAVLVWDNEQFF.

This clonotype is deemed medium-sized (0.01 to 0.1%) by its frequency. The chain employs TRBV3-1 and TRBJ2-1; TCRdb outputs TRBD2, but without DNA this stays unchecked. This CDR3 is built from 17 residues. Germline assignment: CDR1 LGHDT and CDR2 YNNKEL (reference sequence). The CDR3 here is CASSQVGTSGIYNEQFF.

The V gene is TRBV6-2 or TRBV6-3, the J gene TRBJ1-1. The length of the CDR3 is 14 residues. Germline-derived CDR1 and CDR2 are MNHEY and SVGEGT. CDR3 residues: CASHLGYEATEAFF.

The rearrangement uses TRBV6-5 and TRBJ2-3; the TRBD1 assignment by TCRdb is unverifiable without DNA. CDR1 and CDR2 from the germline V gene are MNHEY and SVGAGI. The CDR3 is made up of 14 amino acids. The CDR3 loop reads CASSYWGHTDTQYF.

Measured by frequency, this clonotype is medium-sized. The chain joins TRBV29-1 to TRBJ1-2. The CDR3 consists of 17 residues. Germline CDR1 reads SQVTM; CDR2 reads ANQGSEA. The CDR3 protein is CSVENQWEVLGDYGYTF.

This chain links TRBV29-1 with TRBJ2-3; the TRBD2 assignment by TCRdb is unverifiable without DNA. The CDR3 loop spans 15 amino acids. Germline V gives CDR1 SQVTM, CDR2 ANQGSEA. The chain's CDR3 is CSVEFSGRASDTQYF.

According to its frequency, this clonotype is medium-sized. The V gene is TRBV3-1, the J gene TRBJ2-7; TCRdb outputs TRBD2, but without DNA this stays unchecked. The CDR3 has 15 residues. Per germline, CDR1 LGHDT and CDR2 YNNKEL (reference sequence). CDR3 residues: CASSQVASGRQEQYF.

V usage is TRBV29-1 and J usage is TRBJ2-5; absent DNA, TCRdb's TRBD1 call cannot be checked. Germline V gene sequence: CDR1 SQVTM, CDR2 ANQGSEA. The CDR3 totals 13 residues. CDR3 region: CSVLWGGAETQYF. Combining the CDR3 with reference TRBV29-1 and TRBJ2-5 gives the whole variable domain SAVISQKPSRDICQRGTSLTIQCQVDSQVTMMFWYRQQPGQSLTLIATANQGSEATYESGFVIDKFPISRPNLTFSTLTVSNMSPEDSSIYLCSVLWGGAETQYFGPGTRLLVL.

Frequency places this clonotype as medium-sized. This chain links TRBV29-1 with TRBJ2-7; TCRdb picks TRBD2, but there is no DNA to check that call. The CDR3 covers 12 residues. Germline V gives CDR1 SQVTM, CDR2 ANQGSEA. The CDR3 loop is CSVLEEGYEQYF.

V gene TRBV28 combines with J gene TRBJ2-7; TCRdb names TRBD1, which stays unverified in the absence of DNA. CDR1 and CDR2 from the germline V gene are MDHEN and SYDVKM. This CDR3 has 14 residues. This CDR3 reads CASSRDRMGYEQYF.

This chain connects TRBV2 to TRBJ1-5. This CDR3 spans 16 amino acids. Germline loops: CDR1 SNHLY, CDR2 FYNNEI. The CDR3 sequence is CASSEAAGPSNQPQHF.

This clonotype is deemed medium-sized by its frequency. The chain is built from TRBV7-2 and TRBJ1-3. CDR1 SGHTA and CDR2 FQGNSA come from the germline V gene. This CDR3 spans 19 amino acids. CDR3: CASSLEASEGPFSGNTIYF.